Sequencing of this T cell receptor (beta chain) was carried out in a study of Ad26.COV2.S vaccination and SARS-CoV-2 variants (dated by TCRdb to the early 2020s). For context, the study as a whole: Vaccine-arm donors were drawn from COV1001, a multicentre, randomized, double-blind, placebo-controlled phase I-IIa trial of Ad26.COV2.S in healthy adults. Ad26.COV2.S was administered intramuscularly at 5 x 10^10 or 1 x 10^11 viral particles, either as a single shot or as two shots given 56 days apart. The specificity and breadth of SARS-CoV-2-reactive T cell receptors after Ad26.COV2.S vaccination were assessed by TCRbeta repertoire sequencing. The TCR-sequenced set comprised approximately 32 samples: approximately 19 Ad26.COV2.S vaccine recipients, 5 placebo recipients and 8 SARS-CoV-2 convalescent individuals. Trial participants were randomized into five groups of five: low-dose or high-dose Ad26.COV2.S given once or twice, or placebo on both occasions. Investigators did not know the trial group allocation while performing experiments and assessing outcomes. Broad study findings and their caveats: The authors noted that total T cell responses may have been underestimated by the TCR breadth and depth analyses. After vaccination, spike-specific CD8+ and CD4+ T cell responses were reported to show substantial breadth. Spike-specific TCR breadth was higher in Ad26.COV2.S recipients than in placebo recipients (P = 0.0014). The study lacked the statistical power to compare responses across vaccine doses or regimens. Vaccine and placebo recipients had comparable non-spike TCR breadth, which fits with the vaccine containing only spike.

On this clone itself: Its antigen is still unknown. No clone much larger than this one lies a single base away; base qualities are absent.

TCRbeta CDR3 regions were sequenced with the immunoSEQ Assay. After extraction, genomic DNA underwent amplification by bias-controlled multiplex PCR, followed by high-throughput sequencing. For the original study's pipeline: To quantify the absolute abundance of every unique TCRbeta CDR3 region, sequences were collapsed and filtered. T cell fraction was estimated by normalizing TCRbeta template counts to usable DNA, with usable DNA measured through amplification of reference genes found in all nucleated cells. Repertoire TCRs were annotated as SARS-CoV-2-specific by exact matching of V gene, CDR3 amino acid sequence and J gene to a known reactive TCR set. MIRA supplied the reference SARS-CoV-2 TCR set, which was filtered for enrichment in COVID-19-positive ImmuneCODE repertoires so that public or cross-reactive TCRs were removed. Based on the MIRA antigens, annotated TCRs were further analysed at the level of specific ORF or position within ORF. Breadth was defined as the number of annotated unique rearrangements divided by the total number of unique productive rearrangements, and depth was defined as the summed frequency of the annotated unique rearrangements. TCR breadth was compared between groups using two-sided Wilcoxon rank-sum tests. As stored in TCRdb, this immuneACCESS dataset retains in-frame rearrangements with V and J assigned. A fraction of the clones does not appear; measured against another copy, unresolved V genes explain less than half of the discrepancy, and the remainder lacks a known reason. Clone size and the V and J calls come from that table; the DNA yielded D and trimming. The sample table shows about 400,000 clones, and 83% are seen once. Of the sample, around 7% is held by the ten largest clones.

What the treatment or condition label conveys for this sample: around 19 received Ad26.COV2.S at low or high dose, single or two shots; about 5 received placebo; per-sample allocation not given. Repertoires of vaccine and placebo recipients were sequenced from samples collected on day 63 after the first injection. Between 29 July and 7 August 2020, Cohort 1b enrolled about 27 adults aged 18-55 years at one site in Boston, USA. Ad26.COV2.S was a replication-incompetent adenovirus type 26 vector expressing a prefusion-stabilized SARS-CoV-2 spike protein from the original Wuhan strain. Trimming leaves V shorter by 8 bases and J shorter by 2 bases, with the junction holding 7 bases beyond the gene matches. The CDR3 contains 14 residues, cysteine and phenylalanine counted. The sequence is cut down to CDR3 DNA, 42 bases in frame from base 1. CDR1 and CDR2 were assigned from the germline V gene as SNHLY and FYNNEI.

This receptor was obtained from a person aged 18-60 years who received the Ad26.COV2.S COVID-19 vaccine or a placebo. The specimen was peripheral blood, collected in a trial of Ad26.COV2.S vaccine versus placebo. The V gene is TRBV2 and the J gene is TRBJ2-7; the junction holds 9 bases that match TRBD2. The bases read TGTGCCAGCCAAATCCTAGCGGGGACCTACGAGCAGTACTTC. The resulting protein is CASQILAGTYEQYF.